One and the same sample provided the 17 T cell receptor beta chains below, sequenced in a study of cytomegalovirus exposure and HLA in healthy donors. The PCR was carried out with 60 Vbeta primers and 13 Jbeta primers. Sequencing was performed with immunoSEQ multiplex PCR; in TCRdb, only in-frame clones are kept and a portion is missing. The top ten hold about 6.9% of the sample, which has approximately 110,000 clones, roughly 76% seen once. The sequencing input was PBMCs. All receptors derive from a man aged 30-40 years in good health and CMV-seropositive.

The chain carries TRBV5-1 and TRBJ1-2; perhaps TRBD1 as D (5 bases). V was pared by 4 bases and J by 1 base, with 8 bases between. CDR1 and CDR2 (germline): SGHRS, YFSETQ. There are 13 residues in the CDR3. CDR3 bases: TGCGCCAGCAGCCAGGGTCATAACTATGGCTACACCTTC. Encoded protein: CASSQGHNYGYTF.

The chain carries TRBV4-1 and TRBJ2-7; D is perhaps TRBD2 (6 bases). CDR1 MGHRA and CDR2 YSYEKL come from the germline V gene. V lost 0 bases to trimming and J lost 4 bases, with 16 bases between them. The CDR3 totals 16 residues. The CDR3 sequence is CASSQDLAGKLYEQYF. The CDR3 DNA sequence: TGCGCCAGCAGCCAAGATTTGGCGGGGAAGCTTTACGAGCAGTACTTC.

This rearrangement joins TRBV14 to TRBJ2-3, with D perhaps TRBD1 (6 bases). Germline loops: CDR1 SGHDN, CDR2 FVKESK. The ends were cut back, 7 bases at V and 3 bases at J, with 17 bases in the middle. This CDR3 is built from 15 residues. CDR3 amino acids: CASTLTGMRTDTQYF. The CDR3 coding sequence is TGTGCCAGCACCCTAACAGGGATGAGGACAGATACGCAGTATTTT.

This chain joins TRBV25-1 and TRBJ2-5; 7 bases fit TRBD1. With 1 base clipped from V and 0 bases from J, the junction kept 2 bases outside the gene matches. The CDR3 is 15 amino acids. Germline V gene lookup returns CDR1 MGHDK and CDR2 SYGVNS. In DNA form, the CDR3 reads TGTGCCAGCAGTGAATGGGACAGATACCAAGAGACCCAGTACTTC. Amino acids: CASSEWDRYQETQYF.

The CDR3 spells CASSESGTGVNFEKLFF. CDR3 in DNA: TGTGCCAGCAGTGAATCCGGGACAGGGGTTAATTTCGAAAAACTGTTTTTT. This chain uses TRBV25-1 with TRBJ1-4; 10 bases fit TRBD1. Germline V gives CDR1 MGHDK, CDR2 SYGVNS. The J segment lost 8 bases and the V segment lost 1 base, leaving 10 bases of the junction unmatched. The CDR3 runs 17 residues.

The chain uses TRBV30 and TRBJ1-6, with 10 bases lining up with TRBD1. Germline V lookup: CDR1 GTSNPN, CDR2 SVGIG (reference sequence). This CDR3 has 16 amino acids. Trimming took 5 bases from V and 8 from J; bases not matched to a gene: 12. The CDR3 protein is CAWRYRDRGVYSPLHF. The CDR3, as DNA: TGTGCCTGGCGATACAGGGACAGGGGAGTTTATTCACCCCTCCACTTT. Full variable domain (remainder filled in from reference TRBV30 and TRBJ1-6): SQTIHQWPATLVQPVGSPLSLECTVEGTSNPNLYWYRQAAGRGLQLLFYSVGIGQISSEVPQNLSASRPQDRQFILSSKKLLLSDSGFYLCAWRYRDRGVYSPLHFGNGTRLTVT.

This clone was recorded only once. The V call is TRBV7-2, the J call TRBJ2-3; no clear D. CDR1 is SGHTA, CDR2 FQGNSA, per germline. The CDR3 is 12 residues long. The germline V and J ends were trimmed by 4 bases and 1 base, with 3 bases remaining between them. The CDR3 region is CASSSGTDTQYF. Written as DNA, the CDR3 is TGTGCCAGCAGCTCCGGCACAGATACGCAGTATTTT.

CDR3 in amino acids: CASSSDPGLESTDTQYF. CDR3 nucleotide sequence: TGTGCCAGCAGCTCAGACCCGGGACTAGAATCCACAGATACGCAGTATTTT. The J gene is TRBJ2-3, the V gene TRBV5-4, with TRBD2 identical over 8 bases. The CDR3 has 17 amino acids. The germline gives CDR1 SGHNT, CDR2 YYREEE (reference sequence). The junction had 11 bases not matched to a gene; V was cut back by 3 bases and J by 2 bases.

The J gene is TRBJ2-2, the V gene TRBV18; no firm D call. Germline values: CDR1 KGHSH, CDR2 LQKENI. CDR3 length equals 16 residues. V dropped 2 bases and J dropped 5 bases, with 15 bases sitting between them. The CDR3 DNA reads TGTGCCAGCTCACCAAGGAACGGAGCAGAGACCGGGGAGCTGTTTTTT. It translates to CASSPRNGAETGELFF. The full variable domain, completed using reference TRBV18 and TRBJ2-2, is NAGVMQNPRHLVRRRGQEARLRCSPMKGHSHVYWYRQLPEEGLKFMVYLQKENIIDESGMPKERFSAEFPKEGPSILRIQQVVRGDSAAYFCASSPRNGAETGELFFGEGSRLTVL.

As to this clone: The junction and the germline gene differ at one end; a read error may be behind it. The V and J genes are TRBV7-7 and TRBJ2-7, with D unclear. The germline V gene has CDR1 SSHAT and CDR2 FNYEAQ (reference sequence). CDR3 length: 14 residues. For the CDR3, the DNA is TGTGCTAGCAGCTTAAATCCCGGTGATAGCGAGCAGTACTTC. Its translation is CASSLNPGDSEQYF. The full variable domain, rest sourced from reference TRBV7-7 and TRBJ2-7, is GAGVSQSPRYKVTKRGQDVTLRCDPISSHATLYWYQQALGQGPEFLTYFNYEAQPDKSGLPSDRFSAERPEGSISTLTIQRTEQRDSAMYRCASSLNPGDSEQYFGPGTRLTVT.

In its sample, this clone was seen a few times. The rearrangement uses TRBV7-8 and TRBJ1-4, with 10 nucleotides matching TRBD1. The CDR3 covers 16 residues. Germline CDR1 and CDR2: SGHVS and FQNEAQ. The J segment lost 8 bases and the V segment lost 4 bases, leaving 10 bases of the junction unmatched. CDR3 bases: TGTGCCAGCAGCTCCTACCGGGACAGGGGTCGGGAAAAACTGTTTTTT. Translating gives CASSSYRDRGREKLFF.

The chain is built from TRBV7-3 and TRBJ2-1, with 7 positions matching TRBD2. Trimming cost V 1 base and J 6 bases; bases outside gene matches: 3. This CDR3 is 14 amino acids long. Germline CDR1 SGHTA, CDR2 FQGTGA. The CDR3 here is CASSLSGGGNEQFF. DNA for the CDR3: TGTGCCAGCAGCTTAAGTGGGGGGGGCAATGAGCAGTTCTTC.

The chain is built from TRBV4-1 and TRBJ2-3, with TRBD2 matching over 14 bases. The length of the CDR3 is 20 residues. V dropped 4 bases and J dropped 4; count of bases not matched to a gene: 16. Germline loops: CDR1 MGHRA, CDR2 YSYEKL. The CDR3 region is CASSPWTSGGYGAGSDTQYF. Written as DNA, the CDR3 is TGCGCCAGCAGCCCGTGGACTAGCGGGGGGTACGGTGCTGGTTCAGATACGCAGTATTTT.

V and J are TRBV7-3 and TRBJ2-5; the D is unclear. The CDR3 loop spans 13 amino acids. CDR1 is SGHTA, CDR2 FQGTGA, per germline. V was trimmed by 2 bases and J by 1 base, leaving 5 bases between them. The CDR3 DNA reads as TGTGCCAGCAGCTTAGGGCCCCAAGAGACCCAGTACTTC. This translates into CASSLGPQETQYF.

The chain has TRBV5-1 and TRBJ2-1, with a possible D match to TRBD2 (6 bases). This CDR3 has 13 amino acids. The ends were cut back, 3 bases at V and 7 bases at J, with 11 bases in the middle. Germline CDR1 and CDR2: SGHRS and YFSETQ. CDR3 in amino acids: CASSWDWTNEQFF. In DNA form, the CDR3 reads TGCGCCAGCAGCTGGGACTGGACGAATGAGCAGTTCTTC.

The sample holds a few counts of this clone. The chain joins TRBV10-3 to TRBJ2-1; possibly TRBD1 for D (6 bases). In germline, CDR1 is ENHRY, CDR2 SYGVKD. V lost 7 bases, J lost 4 bases, and 11 bases lay in between. This CDR3 has 13 residues. This CDR3 reads CAIKAGTYNEQFF. In DNA form, the CDR3 reads TGTGCCATCAAGGCCGGGACATACAATGAGCAGTTCTTC.

As to this clone: Other nucleotide sequences from this sample produce the same CDR3. V and J are TRBV6-5 and TRBJ2-3; maybe TRBD2 (6 bases). The CDR3 totals 14 residues. With 2 bases removed from V and 3 bases from J, the gap between germline ends came to 9 bases. Per germline, CDR1 MNHEY and CDR2 SVGAGI. The CDR3 DNA reads as TGTGCCAGCAGTTACATGGGGGGAACAGATACGCAGTATTTT. It translates to CASSYMGGTDTQYF.